These T cell receptor beta chains were read from a single sample in a study of blood T cell repertoires in COVID-19. The protocol was immunoSEQ multiplex PCR, while the TCRdb copy is restricted to in-frame clones and leaves out a portion. Of approximately 75,000 clones in the sample, less than 90% are singletons; the top ten hold 6% to 6.5%. Material: peripheral blood. All receptors come from a man older than 75 with COVID-19, enrolled during active disease. Each CDR3 is given with its conserved first and last residue. Clone sizes are given selectively: once, few, many, or a class where the clone is expanded.

CDR3 protein | clone size | V gene
CASTTGTQETQYF | NA | TRBV2
CASTLGTSAQETQYF | NA | TRBV5-1
CASSLSGNTIYF | once | TRBV2
CARSPELRGRGTTYEQYF | once | TRBV7-5
CASTGGVVNEKLFF | NA | TRBV2
CASTSRGGGELFF | NA | TRBV6-6
CASSLGLDAGGYTF | NA | TRBV7-2
CASSSGTGGLETQYF | NA | TRBV6-2/TRBV6-3
CASKGLRVFQPQHF | few | TRBV28
CASSSPGALFYNSPLHF | NA | TRBV6-2/TRBV6-3
CASKALEGRQAGEQYF | NA | TRBV11-2
CASSPSGGSLTSNTGELFF | NA | TRBV7-3
CASSYSTGVLGNTIYF | NA | TRBV6-7
CASSFRQGVPYEQYF | few | TRBV7-2
CASSLAGNSYEQYF | NA | TRBV5-4
CASSVRGDDEKLFF | NA | TRBV9
CASSLAGRTVNSPLHF | once | TRBV4-1
CASSYGGGNYGYTF | NA | TRBV6-5
CASSLESGWSYNEQFF | NA | TRBV11-1
CASSLTSGGRTDTQYF | NA | TRBV5-6
CASSLATGHNNYGYTF | NA | TRBV5-5
CARSWACAGGETQYF | few | TRBV5-3
CASSQSRGVRGTEAFF | NA | TRBV18
CASSYAPGYSNQPQHF | once | TRBV6-5
CASSYRGPGELFF | once | TRBV6-5
CASSAGVGETQYF | NA | TRBV5-1
CASSPAGVGIPLHF | NA | TRBV18
CASSRKAERGVETQYF | NA | TRBV4-2
CASSLAEGQGSAEAFF | NA | TRBV5-4
CASSLTDGQISNQPQHF | NA | TRBV7-3
CASSQALGGGYTF | few | TRBV14
CASSLDGQGAWTEAFF | NA | TRBV5-1
CASSPRRSGGADTQYF | NA | TRBV3-1/TRBV3-2
CAIRGIAGLYNEQFF | few | TRBV10-3
CASRKTRGANVLTF | NA | TRBV19
CASRETEEQGKAFF | NA | TRBV2
CASSQDGRENTEAFF | NA | TRBV3-1/TRBV3-2
CASSWKRGGYQETQYF | NA | TRBV5-4
CASSQGMEVDTQYF | NA | TRBV6-4
CASTTSQGYGYTF | NA | TRBV6-5
CASSYSQGSYTF | NA | TRBV6-5
CASSQGLRGAEQPQHF | NA | TRBV3-1/TRBV3-2
CASSRLGDTEAFF | few | TRBV6-2/TRBV6-3
CATRGGSRDEQYF | NA | TRBV5-1
CASQWQGGPSYEQYF | NA | TRBV2
CASQGGAGDTEAFF | NA | TRBV9
CASTPDRLMNTEAFF | once | TRBV19
CASSFAGINEKLFF | NA | TRBV5-1
CASSSQGTGTDTQYF | NA | TRBV7-3
CASSLGGSAGGRNIQYF | NA | TRBV7-9
CASSLGSGSLNTEAFF | NA | TRBV5-4